This TCR beta chain originates from a study of T-cell memory formation after mild COVID-19. The ends were cut back, 8 bases at V and 2 bases at J, with 9 bases in the middle. The CDR3 length is 13 residues. In germline, CDR1 is KGHDR, CDR2 SFDVKD. TCRdb recomputed calls from the 5' RACE reads with MiXCR, one row per CDR3 protein. The sample includes approximately 190,000 distinct CDR3 sequences, around 17% seen only once; the top ten take 2.4%. The chain carries TRBV24-1 and TRBJ1-5, with a weak D call TRBD1 (5 bases). The sample comprised PBMCs or a T cell subset sorted from them (not recorded which). The TCR originated in an adult woman who had mild COVID-19 (a few samples of this study predate the infection). Cell type and time point are not known. CDR3 protein: CATMGGGNQPQHF. As DNA, the CDR3 is TGTGCCACCATGGGGGGTGGCAATCAGCCCCAGCATTTT.